This is a list of T cell receptor beta chains from one sample in a study of T cells in Graves' hyperthyroidism and ophthalmopathy. MiXCR was run by TCRdb on the multiplex PCR reads, yielding one entry per CDR3 protein. Of about 610,000 distinct CDR3 sequences in the sample, 14% to 15% were seen once. Sequencing used blood. These receptors all come from a woman aged 40 to 55 with Graves' ophthalmopathy. CDR3s include the opening cysteine and the closing phenylalanine or tryptophan. Fields, in order: J gene, V gene, D gene, clone size, CDR3 protein, CDR3 DNA. A D gene is named only where the DNA matches it firmly. Clone size appears in some rows only: once, few, many, or a class for an expanded clone.

j_gene: TRBJ2-7; v_gene: TRBV13; d_gene: TRBD2; abundance: NA; CDR3aa: CASSFSPGTSGTPQYF; CDR3nt: TGTGCCAGCAGCTTCAGTCCTGGGACTAGCGGGACCCCGCAATACTTC
j_gene: TRBJ2-7; v_gene: TRBV27; d_gene: TRBD1; abundance: NA; CDR3aa: CASRKGDSYEQYF; CDR3nt: TGTGCCAGCAGGAAAGGGGACAGTTACGAGCAGTACTTC
j_gene: TRBJ2-1; v_gene: TRBV28; d_gene: NA; abundance: NA; CDR3aa: CASSPATANSYNEQFF; CDR3nt: TGTGCCAGCAGTCCCGCGACTGCGAACTCCTACAATGAGCAGTTCTTC
j_gene: TRBJ1-5; v_gene: TRBV2; d_gene: NA; abundance: NA; CDR3aa: CASSGQTNQPQHF; CDR3nt: TGTGCCAGCAGTGGACAGACCAATCAGCCCCAGCATTTT
j_gene: TRBJ1-1; v_gene: TRBV6-1; d_gene: NA; abundance: many; CDR3aa: CASSTRGAEAFF; CDR3nt: TGTGCCAGCAGTACAAGGGGCGCTGAAGCTTTCTTT
j_gene: TRBJ1-1; v_gene: TRBV30; d_gene: NA; abundance: many; CDR3aa: CAWIVGWVANTEAFF; CDR3nt: TGTGCCTGGATCGTAGGTTGGGTCGCGAACACTGAAGCTTTCTTT
j_gene: TRBJ1-2; v_gene: TRBV14; d_gene: TRBD1; abundance: NA; CDR3aa: CASSQSRGYYGYTF; CDR3nt: TGTGCCAGCAGCCAAAGCAGGGGGTACTATGGCTACACCTTC
j_gene: TRBJ2-5; v_gene: TRBV10-3; d_gene: NA; abundance: many; CDR3aa: CAISEREGDETQYF; CDR3nt: TGTGCCATCAGCGAACGCGAAGGGGACGAGACCCAGTACTTC
j_gene: TRBJ2-2; v_gene: TRBV6-2/TRBV6-3; d_gene: TRBD2; abundance: many; CDR3aa: CATGRGGNTGELFF; CDR3nt: TGTGCCACCGGGAGGGGGGGAAACACCGGGGAGCTGTTTTTT
j_gene: TRBJ1-5; v_gene: TRBV13; d_gene: NA; abundance: many; CDR3aa: CASSLARGTYGNQPQHF; CDR3nt: TGTGCCAGCAGCTTAGCTAGAGGGACGTACGGCAATCAGCCCCAGCATTTT
j_gene: TRBJ1-1; v_gene: TRBV12-3/TRBV12-4; d_gene: NA; abundance: few; CDR3aa: CASSLGSLGDTEAFF; CDR3nt: TGTGCCAGCAGTTTAGGTTCCCTCGGGGACACTGAAGCTTTCTTT
j_gene: TRBJ2-5; v_gene: TRBV10-3; d_gene: NA; abundance: many; CDR3aa: CAISESVGDGETQYF; CDR3nt: TGTGCCATCAGTGAGTCGGTAGGGGATGGAGAGACCCAGTACTTC
j_gene: TRBJ1-1; v_gene: TRBV28; d_gene: TRBD1; abundance: many; CDR3aa: CASSSRTGRPEAFF; CDR3nt: TGTGCCAGCAGTTCGCGGACAGGGCGCCCTGAAGCTTTCTTT
j_gene: TRBJ2-7; v_gene: TRBV7-8; d_gene: TRBD1; abundance: few; CDR3aa: CASSSVAGGSEQYF; CDR3nt: TGTGCCAGCAGCTCTGTCGCAGGGGGCTCCGAGCAGTACTTC
j_gene: TRBJ2-5; v_gene: TRBV25-1; d_gene: NA; abundance: many; CDR3aa: CASSEPGREETQYF; CDR3nt: TGTGCCAGCAGTGAGCCCGGGAGAGAAGAGACCCAGTACTTC
j_gene: TRBJ1-1; v_gene: TRBV28; d_gene: NA; abundance: many; CDR3aa: CASSGLGGNTEAFF; CDR3nt: TGTGCCAGCAGTGGGCTGGGAGGGAACACTGAAGCTTTCTTT
j_gene: TRBJ1-2; v_gene: TRBV6-5; d_gene: TRBD1; abundance: NA; CDR3aa: CASSYSRTGGYGYTF; CDR3nt: TGTGCCAGCAGTTACTCGCGGACAGGGGGCTATGGCTACACCTTC
j_gene: TRBJ1-5; v_gene: TRBV19; d_gene: NA; abundance: NA; CDR3aa: CASSTGPVGRPQHF; CDR3nt: TGTGCCAGTAGTACGGGGCCGGTCGGTCGGCCCCAGCATTTT
j_gene: TRBJ1-5; v_gene: TRBV11-2; d_gene: NA; abundance: many; CDR3aa: CASSLDFSPNQPQHF; CDR3nt: TGTGCCAGCAGCTTAGATTTCTCGCCAAATCAGCCCCAGCATTTT
j_gene: TRBJ2-7; v_gene: TRBV20-1; d_gene: NA; abundance: NA; CDR3aa: CSASAPRGSYEQYF; CDR3nt: TGCAGTGCTAGTGCGCCTAGGGGCTCCTACGAGCAGTACTTC
j_gene: TRBJ2-5; v_gene: TRBV29-1; d_gene: NA; abundance: NA; CDR3aa: CSEGTSQETQYF; CDR3nt: TGCAGCGAGGGGACATCCCAAGAGACCCAGTACTTC
j_gene: TRBJ2-7; v_gene: TRBV12-3/TRBV12-4; d_gene: TRBD2; abundance: NA; CDR3aa: CASSFLTSGSSSYEQYF; CDR3nt: TGTGCCAGCAGTTTCCTCACTAGCGGGAGCAGCTCCTACGAGCAGTACTTC
j_gene: TRBJ2-3; v_gene: TRBV12-3/TRBV12-4; d_gene: NA; abundance: many; CDR3aa: CASTFTDTQYF; CDR3nt: TGTGCCAGCACCTTTACAGATACGCAGTATTTT
j_gene: TRBJ1-3; v_gene: TRBV12-3/TRBV12-4; d_gene: TRBD1; abundance: many; CDR3aa: CASIRQGAGNTIYF; CDR3nt: TGTGCCAGCATCAGACAGGGGGCTGGAAACACCATATATTTT
j_gene: TRBJ1-1; v_gene: TRBV14; d_gene: NA; abundance: many; CDR3aa: CASSQFGVGRNTEAFF; CDR3nt: TGTGCCAGCAGCCAATTCGGGGTCGGGCGGAACACTGAAGCTTTCTTT
j_gene: TRBJ1-1; v_gene: TRBV12-3/TRBV12-4; d_gene: NA; abundance: many; CDR3aa: CASSLGGSEAFF; CDR3nt: TGTGCCAGCAGTTTAGGTGGCTCTGAAGCTTTCTTT
j_gene: TRBJ1-2; v_gene: TRBV30; d_gene: TRBD1; abundance: many; CDR3aa: CAWERTGGYGYTF; CDR3nt: TGTGCCTGGGAGAGGACAGGAGGATATGGCTACACCTTC
j_gene: TRBJ2-2; v_gene: TRBV11-1; d_gene: TRBD2; abundance: many; CDR3aa: CASSYGLAANTGELFF; CDR3nt: TGTGCCAGCAGCTACGGACTAGCGGCGAACACCGGGGAGCTGTTTTTT
j_gene: TRBJ1-1; v_gene: TRBV7-9; d_gene: NA; abundance: many; CDR3aa: CASSLGGLDEAFF; CDR3nt: TGTGCCAGCAGCTTAGGGGGGCTCGATGAAGCTTTCTTT
j_gene: TRBJ1-5; v_gene: TRBV4-2; d_gene: TRBD1; abundance: few; CDR3aa: CASSQEVTGGWGNQPQHF; CDR3nt: TGTGCCAGCAGCCAAGAAGTTACAGGGGGCTGGGGCAATCAGCCCCAGCATTTT
j_gene: TRBJ2-4; v_gene: TRBV28; d_gene: TRBD2; abundance: many; CDR3aa: CASSRGGLAGTPAKNIQYF; CDR3nt: TGTGCCAGCAGTCGGGGGGGACTAGCGGGAACCCCAGCCAAAAACATTCAGTACTTC
j_gene: TRBJ2-7; v_gene: TRBV6-5; d_gene: TRBD1; abundance: many; CDR3aa: CASRTSGTASYEQYF; CDR3nt: TGTGCCAGCAGAACTTCCGGGACAGCCTCCTACGAGCAGTACTTC
j_gene: TRBJ1-1; v_gene: TRBV19; d_gene: NA; abundance: NA; CDR3aa: CASSIQGLTMNTEAFF; CDR3nt: TGTGCCAGTAGTATACAGGGACTCACGATGAACACTGAAGCTTTCTTT
j_gene: TRBJ2-5; v_gene: TRBV10-3; d_gene: TRBD1; abundance: many; CDR3aa: CAISSPGGEETQYF; CDR3nt: TGTGCCATCAGCTCCCCAGGGGGTGAAGAGACCCAGTACTTC
j_gene: TRBJ1-2; v_gene: TRBV20-1; d_gene: NA; abundance: many; CDR3aa: CSAYRTTYGYTF; CDR3nt: TGCAGTGCCTACAGGACAACCTATGGCTACACCTTC
j_gene: TRBJ1-2; v_gene: TRBV15; d_gene: NA; abundance: few; CDR3aa: CATRRGDGYTF; CDR3nt: TGTGCCACCAGAAGGGGGGATGGCTACACCTTC
j_gene: TRBJ2-7; v_gene: TRBV11-2; d_gene: TRBD2; abundance: many; CDR3aa: CASSLVAGTSVYEQYF; CDR3nt: TGTGCCAGCAGCTTAGTGGCCGGGACTAGCGTCTACGAGCAGTACTTC
j_gene: TRBJ2-7; v_gene: TRBV28; d_gene: TRBD2; abundance: once; CDR3aa: CASSSPGLAGVGEQYF; CDR3nt: TGTGCCAGCAGTTCCCCGGGACTAGCGGGAGTAGGCGAGCAGTACTTC
j_gene: TRBJ2-2; v_gene: TRBV11-2; d_gene: NA; abundance: NA; CDR3aa: CTSSPKVENTGELFF; CDR3nt: TGTACCAGCAGCCCAAAAGTGGAGAACACCGGGGAGCTGTTTTTT
j_gene: TRBJ1-1; v_gene: TRBV20-1; d_gene: NA; abundance: many; CDR3aa: CSARDSGDDEAFF; CDR3nt: TGCAGTGCTAGAGATAGCGGGGATGACGAAGCTTTCTTT
j_gene: TRBJ2-4; v_gene: TRBV20-1; d_gene: TRBD2; abundance: many; CDR3aa: CSASGGGHLAKNIQYF; CDR3nt: TGCAGTGCTAGCGGGGGGGGCCACCTAGCCAAAAACATTCAGTACTTC
j_gene: TRBJ2-7; v_gene: TRBV6-1; d_gene: TRBD2; abundance: NA; CDR3aa: CATMSTSGGSRKGSYEQYF; CDR3nt: TGTGCCACCATGAGCACCAGCGGGGGGTCGCGGAAAGGGTCCTACGAGCAGTACTTC
j_gene: TRBJ2-2; v_gene: TRBV12-3/TRBV12-4; d_gene: TRBD2; abundance: NA; CDR3aa: CASILAGVTGELFF; CDR3nt: TGTGCCAGCATTCTAGCGGGAGTCACCGGGGAGCTGTTTTTT
j_gene: TRBJ2-5; v_gene: TRBV7-8; d_gene: NA; abundance: NA; CDR3aa: CASSGGLILYQETQYF; CDR3nt: TGTGCCAGCAGCGGAGGACTTATTTTGTACCAAGAGACCCAGTACTTC
j_gene: TRBJ1-2; v_gene: TRBV7-3; d_gene: TRBD1; abundance: many; CDR3aa: CASSLTSGQGVYGYTF; CDR3nt: TGTGCCAGCAGCTTAACCTCCGGACAGGGGGTCTATGGCTACACCTTC
j_gene: TRBJ2-7; v_gene: TRBV20-1; d_gene: TRBD2; abundance: many; CDR3aa: CSAIRTGEGGVSYEQYF; CDR3nt: TGCAGTGCTATTCGGACTGGCGAGGGAGGGGTGTCCTACGAGCAGTACTTC
j_gene: TRBJ2-2; v_gene: TRBV9; d_gene: TRBD1; abundance: NA; CDR3aa: CASSVARQGANTGELFF; CDR3nt: TGTGCCAGCAGCGTAGCCCGACAGGGGGCGAACACCGGGGAGCTGTTTTTT
j_gene: TRBJ1-2; v_gene: TRBV4-3; d_gene: NA; abundance: many; CDR3aa: CASSQGQQSYGYTF; CDR3nt: TGCGCCAGCAGCCAAGGACAACAATCTTATGGCTACACCTTC
j_gene: TRBJ2-4; v_gene: TRBV5-1; d_gene: NA; abundance: NA; CDR3aa: CASSLAPGDIQYF; CDR3nt: TGCGCCAGCAGCTTGGCCCCAGGCGACATTCAGTACTTC
j_gene: TRBJ2-5; v_gene: TRBV4-3; d_gene: TRBD2; abundance: NA; CDR3aa: CASSQLAGVGETQYF; CDR3nt: TGCGCCAGCAGCCAACTAGCGGGAGTTGGGGAGACCCAGTACTTC
j_gene: TRBJ2-7; v_gene: TRBV27; d_gene: NA; abundance: few; CDR3aa: CASSHHYDHFSYEQYF; CDR3nt: TGTGCCAGCAGCCACCACTACGACCATTTCTCCTACGAGCAGTACTTC
j_gene: TRBJ1-2; v_gene: TRBV6-5; d_gene: NA; abundance: many; CDR3aa: CATKLMSAGYTF; CDR3nt: TGTGCCACCAAGTTGATGTCAGCTGGCTACACCTTC
j_gene: TRBJ2-5; v_gene: TRBV7-2; d_gene: NA; abundance: few; CDR3aa: CASSPFRRFETQYF; CDR3nt: TGTGCCAGCAGCCCCTTCCGGAGGTTCGAGACCCAGTACTTC